Listed here are 2 T cell receptor beta chains from one sample, sequenced in a study of cytomegalovirus exposure and HLA in healthy donors. 60 Vbeta and 13 Jbeta primers were used in PCR. The repertoire was sequenced with immunoSEQ multiplex PCR; TCRdb's copy has only in-frame clones and lacks some. The data contain about 190,000 clones, approximately 81% of them seen just once; the ten biggest clones take up 2% to 2.5%. The specimen was PBMCs. The receptors were sampled from a woman aged 25 to 45 in good health and CMV-seronegative.

V usage is TRBV30 and J usage is TRBJ1-2; D possibly corresponds to TRBD1 (6 bases). The ends were cut back, 0 bases at V and 4 bases at J, with 9 bases in the middle. The germline gives CDR1 GTSNPN, CDR2 SVGIG (reference sequence). CDR3 length: 13 amino acids. The chain's CDR3 is CAWSVSRGYGYTF. The CDR3 coding sequence is TGTGCCTGGAGTGTCTCCAGGGGCTATGGCTACACCTTC.

This rearrangement joins TRBV5-1 to TRBJ2-5, with 10 bases lining up with TRBD2. CDR1 and CDR2 (germline): SGHRS, YFSETQ. V shed 4 bases, J shed 5 bases, and the junction held 11 bases outside the gene matches. The CDR3 length is 16 residues. In DNA, the CDR3 is TGCGCCAGCAGCCCTGAGCGGGGGGGCCCCCGGGAGACCCAGTACTTC. Protein sequence: CASSPERGGPRETQYF.